Reported below is one TCR beta chain. This record belongs to a study of blood T cell repertoires in COVID-19. Background on the study: Sources were T cells, B-cell-depleted T cells, or PBMCs; the material itself was cDNA or gDNA.

Original processing notes: Reference gene primer amplification gave estimated nucleated cell counts. Only in-frame clones appear in the TCRdb table, and some are missing; sequencing was by immunoSEQ multiplex PCR. V and J calls and clone size are those listed in that table; D and trimming were worked out from the DNA. The sample contains about 250,000 clones, about four fifths of which appear only once. Trimming removed 1 base from V and 0 bases from J, with 4 bases in between. This CDR3 region has 15 residues. The V gene's germline CDR1 is SGHDN and CDR2 FVKESK. This TCR derives from a man aged 80 or over with acute or convalescent COVID-19. Sample: peripheral blood. This rearrangement joins TRBV14 to TRBJ1-6; no clear D gene. The CDR3 bases are TGTGCCAGCAGCCAAGTTAGCTCCTATAATTCACCCCTCCACTTT. This sequence encodes CASSQVSSYNSPLHF. Based on the CDR3 plus reference TRBV14 and TRBJ1-6, the full variable domain is EAGVTQFPSHSVIEKGQTVTLRCDPISGHDNLYWYRRVMGKEIKFLLHFVKESKQDESGMPNNRFLAERTGGTYSTLKVQPAELEDSGVYFCASSQVSSYNSPLHFGNGTRLTVT.